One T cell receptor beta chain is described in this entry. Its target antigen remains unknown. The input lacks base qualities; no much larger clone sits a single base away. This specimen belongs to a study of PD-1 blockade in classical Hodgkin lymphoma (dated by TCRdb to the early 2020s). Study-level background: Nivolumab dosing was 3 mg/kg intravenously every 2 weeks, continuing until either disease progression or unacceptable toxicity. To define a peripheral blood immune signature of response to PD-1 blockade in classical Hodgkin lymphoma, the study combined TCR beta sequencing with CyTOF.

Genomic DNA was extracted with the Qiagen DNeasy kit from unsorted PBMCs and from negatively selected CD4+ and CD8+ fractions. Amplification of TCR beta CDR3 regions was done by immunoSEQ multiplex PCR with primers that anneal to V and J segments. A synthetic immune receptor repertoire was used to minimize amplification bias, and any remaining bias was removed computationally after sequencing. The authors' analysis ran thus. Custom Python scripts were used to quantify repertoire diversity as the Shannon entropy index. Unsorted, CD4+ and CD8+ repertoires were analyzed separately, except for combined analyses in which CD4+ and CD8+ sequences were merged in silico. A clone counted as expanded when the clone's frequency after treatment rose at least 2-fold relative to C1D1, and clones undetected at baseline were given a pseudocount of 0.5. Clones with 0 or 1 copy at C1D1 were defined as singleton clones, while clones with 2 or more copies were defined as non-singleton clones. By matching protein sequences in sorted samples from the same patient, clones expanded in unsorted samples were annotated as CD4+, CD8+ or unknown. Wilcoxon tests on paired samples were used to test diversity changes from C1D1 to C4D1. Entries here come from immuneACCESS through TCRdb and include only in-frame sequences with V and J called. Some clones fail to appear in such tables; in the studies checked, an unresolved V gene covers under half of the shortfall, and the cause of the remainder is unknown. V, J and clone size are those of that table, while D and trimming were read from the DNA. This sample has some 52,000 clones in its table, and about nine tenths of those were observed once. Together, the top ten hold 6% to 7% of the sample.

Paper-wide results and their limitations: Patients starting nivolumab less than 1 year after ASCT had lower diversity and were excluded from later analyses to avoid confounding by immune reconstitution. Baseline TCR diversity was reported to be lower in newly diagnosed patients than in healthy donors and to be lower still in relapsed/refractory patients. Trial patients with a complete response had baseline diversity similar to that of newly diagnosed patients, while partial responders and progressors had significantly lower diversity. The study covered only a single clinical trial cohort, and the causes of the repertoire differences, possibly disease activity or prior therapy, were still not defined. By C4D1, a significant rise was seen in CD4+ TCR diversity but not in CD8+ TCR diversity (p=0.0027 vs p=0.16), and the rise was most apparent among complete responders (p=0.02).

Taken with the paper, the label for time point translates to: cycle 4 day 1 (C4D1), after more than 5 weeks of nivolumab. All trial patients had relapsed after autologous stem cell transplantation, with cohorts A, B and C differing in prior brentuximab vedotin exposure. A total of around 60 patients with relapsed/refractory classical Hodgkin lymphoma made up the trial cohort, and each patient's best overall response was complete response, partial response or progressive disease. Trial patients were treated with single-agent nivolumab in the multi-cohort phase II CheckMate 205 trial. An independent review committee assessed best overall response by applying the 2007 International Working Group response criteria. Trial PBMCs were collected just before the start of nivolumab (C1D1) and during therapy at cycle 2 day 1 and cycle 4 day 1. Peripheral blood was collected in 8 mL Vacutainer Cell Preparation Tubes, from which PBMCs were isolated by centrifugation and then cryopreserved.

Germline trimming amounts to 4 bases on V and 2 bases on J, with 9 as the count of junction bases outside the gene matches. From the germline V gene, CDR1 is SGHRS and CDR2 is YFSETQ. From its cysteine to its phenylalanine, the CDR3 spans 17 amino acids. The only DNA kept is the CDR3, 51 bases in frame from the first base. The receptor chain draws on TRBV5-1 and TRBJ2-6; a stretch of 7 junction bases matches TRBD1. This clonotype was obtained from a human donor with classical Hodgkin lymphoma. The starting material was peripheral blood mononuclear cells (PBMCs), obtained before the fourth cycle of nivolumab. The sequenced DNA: TGCGCCAGCAGCCAAGGGGACAGCCGAACTGGGGCCAACGTCCTGACTTTC. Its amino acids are CASSQGDSRTGANVLTF.